This TCR beta chain is drawn from a study of response to subunit inactivated influenza vaccine. Study-level findings and limits: Authors suggested seasonal influenza vaccinations each recruit few new T cells.

This CDR3 comprises 16 residues. The ends were cut back, 9 bases at V and 3 bases at J, with 24 bases in the middle. Germline V CDR1 and CDR2: SGHRS, YFSETQ. This clonotype has more than one count but fewer than ten. Antigen: not known. Each CDR3 protein is one row after TCRdb ran MiXCR on the RT-PCR reads. The repertoire holds 750,000 to 850,000 distinct CDR3 sequences, about a fifth seen once, with around 9.9% in the top ten. The input for sequencing was PBMCs from blood, taken around 5 days after vaccination. The chain joins TRBV5-1 to TRBJ1-1; maybe TRBD1 (5 bases). This sequence originates from a man aged 50-60 years who received an inactivated influenza vaccine. The CDR3 DNA follows: TGCGCCACCTTCCCGGGGCACCGACTGGATTACACTGAAGCTTTCTTT. This sequence encodes CATFPGHRLDYTEAFF.